The T cell receptor (beta chain) under discussion was sequenced for a study of neurological immune-mediated disorders. After removal of 6 bases from V and 7 bases from J, the junction contained 11 bases not matched to a gene. CDR1 and CDR2 from the germline V gene are KGHSH and LQKENI. This CDR3 comprises 16 residues. This clonotype occurred many times. Its antigen is not known. Study observations and caveats: It was the repertoires of 18 of 34 multiple sclerosis patients that phylogenetic grouping placed in one related-CDR3 cluster, which is a possible signature.

The method for making cDNA was 5'RACE, and it used 10-nucleotide random UMIs. TCRdb fed the 5' RACE reads into MiXCR, producing one record per CDR3 protein. The table shows more than 20,000 distinct CDR3 sequences, with roughly 2.5% occurring only once. Sample: PBMCs. This clonotype was sampled from a woman in her forties or fifties with multiple sclerosis. The chain employs TRBV18 and TRBJ2-1, with 11 nucleotides matching TRBD2. As DNA, the CDR3 is TGTGCCAGCTCGCCTCGACTAGCGGGGAAGGGGAATGAGCAGTTCTTC. The encoded protein is CASSPRLAGKGNEQFF.